Following are 20 T cell receptor beta chains from one sample sequenced in a study of T cells in Graves' hyperthyroidism and ophthalmopathy. RNA transcripts were the template for amplifying TCR beta CDR3 regions. TCR CDR3 underwent first-round RT-PCR with the HTBI primer set. TCRdb used MiXCR to reprocess the multiplex PCR reads, holding one entry per CDR3 protein. The sample consists of 500,000 to 550,000 distinct CDR3 sequences, around 21% of them appearing once. Material: blood. Source of these receptors: a man younger than 35 with Graves' hyperthyroidism.

This clonotype was counted at least ten times. The J gene is TRBJ1-3, the V gene TRBV20-1; D uncertain. The V gene lost 1 base and the J gene lost 0 bases, with 13 bases spanning the gap. Germline lookup yields CDR1 DFQATT and CDR2 SNEGSKA (reference sequence). This CDR3 region has 16 residues. The CDR3 spells CSARARQDSSGNTIYF. The CDR3 DNA is TGCAGTGCTAGAGCGAGGCAGGATAGCTCTGGAAACACCATATATTTT.

The rearrangement uses TRBV20-1 and TRBJ2-5, with 7 bases lining up with TRBD2. Per germline, CDR1 DFQATT and CDR2 SNEGSKA (reference sequence). V lost 0 bases to trimming and J lost 9 bases; unmatched junction nucleotides: 13. CDR3 size: 15 residues. The CDR3 loop reads CSARESGLSHEAQYF. CDR3 coding DNA: TGCAGTGCTAGAGAATCGGGACTATCCCATGAGGCCCAGTACTTC.

This clonotype was seen a handful of times. This chain joins TRBV4-2 and TRBJ2-6; 7 bases map to TRBD1. CDR1 LGHNA and CDR2 YNFKEQ come from the germline V gene. The CDR3 contains 17 residues. The ends lost 6 bases at V and 0 bases at J; junction bases unmatched: 8. The chain's CDR3 is CASRPPGQFSGANVLTF. In DNA form, the CDR3 reads TGTGCCAGCAGACCTCCGGGACAGTTCTCTGGGGCCAACGTCCTGACTTTC.

In this sample, this clonotype turned up a few times. The chain joins TRBV9 to TRBJ1-1, with D possibly TRBD1 on 5 matching bases. The germline V and J ends were trimmed by 4 bases and 5 bases, with 18 bases remaining between them. This CDR3 has 15 residues. Germline assignment: CDR1 SGDLS and CDR2 YYNGEE. The CDR3 is CASSTHAGPGTEAFF. CDR3 nucleotide sequence: TGTGCCAGCAGCACTCACGCGGGGCCGGGGACTGAAGCTTTCTTT.

This clonotype was counted ten times or more. The chain combines TRBV12-3 or TRBV12-4 with TRBJ1-3; D is unresolved. V lost 6 bases and J 9 bases, leaving 15 bases between the germline ends. The length of the CDR3 is 13 residues. The CDR3 protein is CASSRKNVGTIYF. The CDR3 nucleotides read TGTGCCAGCAGCCGTAAAAACGTTGGCACCATATATTTT.

There are many counts of this clonotype. The chain links TRBV20-1 to TRBJ1-1; 8 nucleotides line up with TRBD1. After removal of 3 bases from V and 4 bases from J, the junction contained 10 bases not matched to a gene. The CDR3 consists of 15 residues. Germline CDR1 and CDR2: DFQATT and SNEGSKA (reference sequence). In DNA form, the CDR3 reads TGCAGTGCTAGCGGACAGGGAATGACGTCCACTGAAGCTTTCTTT. Protein sequence: CSASGQGMTSTEAFF.

The V and J genes are TRBV24-1 and TRBJ1-6; 7 nucleotides match TRBD1. The junction had 3 bases not matched to a gene; V was cut back by 2 bases and J by 12 bases. Germline V lookup: CDR1 KGHDR, CDR2 SFDVKD. The CDR3 length is 13 residues. CDR3 bases: TGTGCCACCAGTGATTCGACAGGGCAACCCCTCCACTTT. The encoded protein is CATSDSTGQPLHF.

In its sample, this clonotype was seen many times. The chain links TRBV2 to TRBJ2-5, with D possibly being TRBD1 or TRBD2 (7 bases each). The germline CDR1 and CDR2 sequences are SNHLY and FYNNEI. The CDR3 covers 14 residues. V was cut by 7 bases and J by 1 base, with 13 bases left in between. In DNA, the CDR3 is TGTGCCAGCATCCAGGGGGGGGCCCAAGAGACCCAGTACTTC. The encoded protein is CASIQGGAQETQYF.

This clonotype has only a few counts. CDR3 bases: TGTGCCAGCAGTTCCGGGACAGGCCCCTCCTACGAGCAGTACTTC. Translated, it gives CASSSGTGPSYEQYF. The chain recombines TRBV6-5 with TRBJ2-7, with 8 nucleotides matching TRBD1. The CDR3 is 15 residues long. Germline lookup yields CDR1 MNHEY and CDR2 SVGAGI. The V and J ends lost 4 bases and 0 bases, in that order; junction bases with no gene match: 5.

The genes are TRBV5-1 and TRBJ2-7; weak D call: TRBD1 (5 bases). The CDR3 runs 15 residues. Germline V lookup: CDR1 SGHRS, CDR2 YFSETQ. V was shortened by 0 bases and J by 2 bases, with 12 bases between the two germline ends. The CDR3 nucleotides are TGCGCCAGCAGCTTGGGAGACAGAAGCACCTACGAGCAGTACTTC. It codes for CASSLGDRSTYEQYF.

This clonotype was counted many times. The chain recombines TRBV19 with TRBJ2-5; no clear D gene. The CDR3 is 11 residues long. Trimming took 3 bases from V and 5 from J, leaving 4 bases between them. The V gene's germline CDR1 is LNHDA and CDR2 SQIVND (reference sequence). CDR3 DNA sequence: TGTGCCAGTAGTATGGGTGAGACCCAGTACTTC. Translating it yields CASSMGETQYF.

For this clonotype: This sequence may be a read error, since a much larger clone differs from it by one base. The chain carries TRBV28 and TRBJ2-7; 7 bases match TRBD1. The CDR3 has 16 amino acids. Germline CDR1 reads MDHEN; CDR2 reads SYDVKM. Trimming took 4 bases from V and 2 from J; bases not matched to a gene: 11. The CDR3: CASSYARTGDPYEQYF. For the CDR3, the DNA is TGTGCCAGCAGTTACGCAAGGACAGGAGATCCCTACGAGCAGTACTTC.

The V gene is TRBV11-2, the J gene TRBJ2-7, with D possibly being TRBD2 (5 bases). The CDR3 has 16 residues. Looked up from germline, CDR1 is SGHAT and CDR2 is FQNNGV. The V end was cut by 2 bases, the J end by 6 bases, with 20 bases between. The CDR3 region is CASSLSNGEKSVEQYF. The CDR3 region has the DNA TGTGCCAGCAGCTTAAGTAATGGGGAGAAGTCGGTCGAGCAGTACTTC. Filled out from reference TRBV11-2 and TRBJ2-7, the complete variable domain reads EAGVAQSPRYKIIEKRQSVAFWCNPISGHATLYWYQQILGQGPKLLIQFQNNGVVDDSQLPKDRFSAERLKGVDSTLKIQPAKLEDSAVYLCASSLSNGEKSVEQYFGPGTRLTVT.

In its sample, this clonotype was seen many times. The V call is TRBV4-1, the J call TRBJ1-5, with D unclear. Per germline, CDR1 MGHRA and CDR2 YSYEKL. Trimming pared 4 bases from V and 0 bases from J, leaving 10 bases between. This CDR3 contains 15 residues. DNA of the CDR3: TGCGCCAGCAGCCCTCGACTGAATAGCAATCAGCCCCAGCATTTT. It is translated as CASSPRLNSNQPQHF.

As concerns this clonotype: The germline gene is not matched at one end of the junction; a read error may be the cause. The rearrangement joins TRBV4-1 to TRBJ2-5, with D possibly TRBD1 on 6 matching bases. The CDR3 covers 14 residues. Germline V gene lookup returns CDR1 MGHRA and CDR2 YSYEKL. CDR3 bases: TGCGCCAGCAGCCATATGTGGGGGCGAGAGACCCAGTGCTTC. Its protein product is CASSHMWGRETQCF.

This clonotype was counted between two and nine times. V gene TRBV3-1 combines with J gene TRBJ2-7; D possibly corresponds to TRBD2 (5 bases). V lost 0 bases, J lost 6 bases, and 12 bases lay in between. The CDR3 covers 14 residues. CDR1 is LGHDT, CDR2 YNNKEL, per germline (reference sequence). CDR3 nucleotides: TGTGCCAGCAGCCAAGATGCGGGCCATAGCGAGCAGTACTTC. Its protein product is CASSQDAGHSEQYF.

This clonotype was seen only a few times. The V call is TRBV12-3 or TRBV12-4, the J call TRBJ2-7; either TRBD1 or TRBD2 may fit D (6 bases each). The V gene lost 7 bases and the J gene lost 7 bases, with 23 bases spanning the gap. The CDR3 sequence is 15 residues long. The CDR3 here is CASTRGRGEAEEQYF. The CDR3, as DNA: TGTGCCAGCACCCGGGGGCGGGGAGAAGCGGAAGAGCAGTACTTC.

Note on this clonotype: A much larger clone differs by one base, so this may be a read error. V and J are TRBV30 and TRBJ2-2; TRBD2 matches at 12 bases. CDR1 is GTSNPN, CDR2 SVGIG, per germline (reference sequence). This CDR3 contains 15 residues. CDR3 loop: CAWTWTSGKGGELCF. CDR3 nucleotides: TGTGCCTGGACTTGGACTAGCGGGAAGGGCGGGGAGCTGTGTTTT.

V usage is TRBV5-1 and J usage is TRBJ2-2; tentative D call: TRBD2 (6 bases). Germline V gene data show CDR1 as SGHRS and CDR2 as YFSETQ. This CDR3 contains 14 residues. Trimming took off 4 bases at V and 4 bases at J, with 11 bases between the two ends. The CDR3 DNA reads TGCGCCAGCAGCCGGAGGGGTCCCACCGGGGAGCTGTTTTTT. Its translation: CASSRRGPTGELFF. The full variable domain, with the rest looked up from reference TRBV5-1 and TRBJ2-2, is KAGVTQTPRYLIKTRGQQVTLSCSPISGHRSVSWYQQTPGQGLQFLFEYFSETQRNKGNFPGRFSGRQFSNSRSEMNVSTLELGDSALYLCASSRRGPTGELFFGEGSRLTVL.

This clonotype was counted many times. The rearrangement joins TRBV5-1 to TRBJ1-5; 7 bases match TRBD1. The CDR3 is 15 amino acids. V was clipped by 4 bases and J by 3 bases; unmatched bases: 7. Germline CDR1 and CDR2: SGHRS and YFSETQ. For the CDR3, the DNA is TGCGCCAGCAGCCTGGGGACAGCAAACAATCAGCCCCAGCATTTT. Translating it yields CASSLGTANNQPQHF.